Below are 17 T cell receptor beta chains sequenced from a single sample in a study of OX40 agonist ivuxolimab in advanced cancers. Assay used: immunoSEQ multiplex PCR; TCRdb lists only in-frame clones, some missing. The table shows around 94,000 clones, with 70% to 90% occurring only once. Sequencing was performed on CD4+ or CD8+ T cells sorted from blood, taken in a trial of the OX40 agonist ivuxolimab. These receptors originate from an adult with an advanced solid tumor such as melanoma, head and neck, liver or kidney cancer.

V and J are TRBV10-3 and TRBJ2-2; 12 bases fit TRBD2. V shed 10 bases, J shed 4 bases, and the junction held 7 bases outside the gene matches. Germline values: CDR1 ENHRY, CDR2 SYGVKD. This CDR3 region has 15 residues. The CDR3 sequence is CATRLAGAITGELFF. The CDR3 coding sequence is TGTGCCACTAGACTAGCGGGAGCGATCACCGGGGAGCTGTTTTTT.

This chain uses TRBV27 with TRBJ1-6; D is unresolved. Trimming took 0 bases from V and 10 from J, leaving 7 bases between them. The CDR3 has 13 residues. Germline assignment: CDR1 MNHEY and CDR2 SMNVEV (reference sequence). CDR3 region: CASSLSSRSPLHF. CDR3 DNA sequence: TGTGCCAGCAGTTTATCGTCCCGATCACCCCTCCACTTT.

This clone was seen just once. This CDR3 reads CASSFLPLGQPQHF. The DNA of the CDR3 is TGTGCCAGCAGCTTTTTACCTCTTGGACAGCCCCAGCATTTT. This rearrangement joins TRBV5-6 to TRBJ1-5; D call uncertain. Germline V lookup: CDR1 SGHDT, CDR2 YYEEEE. The CDR3 runs to 14 residues. V shed 2 bases and J shed 7 bases, with 13 bases lying between them.

V gene TRBV4-1 combines with J gene TRBJ1-1; 7 bases match TRBD1. The trim removed 4 bases at V and 1 base at J, leaving 6 bases unmatched. The germline gives CDR1 MGHRA, CDR2 YSYEKL. This CDR3 has 15 amino acids. CDR3 coding DNA: TGCGCCAGCAGCCTACAAACAGGGGCGAACACTGAAGCTTTCTTT. Protein: CASSLQTGANTEAFF.

This chain connects TRBV30 to TRBJ1-4, with D possibly matching TRBD1 (6 bases). The CDR3 consists of 14 residues. Trimming took 0 bases from V and 5 from J, leaving 10 bases between them. In germline, CDR1 is GTSNPN, CDR2 SVGIG (reference sequence). CDR3 coding DNA: TGTGCCTGGAGTGTACTAGGACAGAATGAAAAACTGTTTTTT. The encoded protein is CAWSVLGQNEKLFF.

The V call is TRBV7-2, the J call TRBJ2-7, with 12 bases identical to TRBD2. CDR1 and CDR2 from the germline V gene are SGHTA and FQGNSA. CDR3 length: 16 amino acids. J was trimmed by 1 base and V by 5 bases; bases with no gene match: 6. The CDR3 DNA sequence: TGTGCCAGCAGCCTAACTCTAGCGGGAGGGTCCTACGAGCAGTACTTC. This sequence encodes CASSLTLAGGSYEQYF.

V usage is TRBV5-1 and J usage is TRBJ1-3; the D gene is possibly TRBD1 (5 bases). Trimming pared 1 base from V and 0 bases from J, leaving 17 bases between. CDR3 size: 18 residues. Germline V gene sequence: CDR1 SGHRS, CDR2 YFSETQ. The CDR3 reads CASSLIPHGGYSGNTIYF. CDR3 sequence (DNA): TGCGCCAGCAGCTTGATTCCCCACGGGGGATACTCTGGAAACACCATATATTTT.

The genes are TRBV11-3 and TRBJ2-7; TRBD1 matches 9 bases. Trimming took 1 base from V and 3 from J; bases not matched to a gene: 4. Germline CDR1 reads SGHNT; CDR2 reads YENEEA. The CDR3 spans 15 residues. This CDR3 is CASSLGGTGSYEQYF. DNA of the CDR3: TGTGCCAGCAGCTTAGGCGGGACAGGGAGCTACGAGCAGTACTTC.

This clone showed up just once. The gene calls are TRBV14 and TRBJ2-7; 12 bases map to TRBD2. The J segment lost 3 bases and the V segment lost 4 bases, leaving 7 bases of the junction unmatched. The germline V gene encodes CDR1 SGHDN and CDR2 FVKESK. This CDR3 spans 16 amino acids. The CDR3 loop is CASSLRLAGAHYEQYF. In DNA, the CDR3 is TGTGCCAGCAGCCTCCGACTAGCGGGAGCCCACTACGAGCAGTACTTC.

This chain connects TRBV28 to TRBJ2-1; 11 nucleotides match TRBD2. Germline values: CDR1 MDHEN, CDR2 SYDVKM. The CDR3 totals 17 residues. V lost 5 bases, J lost 5 bases, and 11 bases stayed unmatched. CDR3 region: CASSLTLAGGINNEQFF. The CDR3 region has the DNA TGTGCCAGCAGTCTGACCTTAGCGGGAGGGATCAACAATGAGCAGTTCTTC. The full variable domain, with the rest looked up from reference TRBV28 and TRBJ2-1, is DVKVTQSSRYLVKRTGEKVFLECVQDMDHENMFWYRQDPGLGLRLIYFSYDVKMKEKGDIPEGYSVSREKKERFSLILESASTNQTSMYLCASSLTLAGGINNEQFFGPGTRLTVL.

The chain links TRBV4-1 to TRBJ2-5, with TRBD1 as a possible D gene (5 bases). Trimming shortened V by 0 bases and J by 6 bases, and 14 bases separated the two germline ends. The CDR3 loop spans 15 amino acids. Germline V CDR1 and CDR2: MGHRA, YSYEKL. Written as DNA, the CDR3 is TGCGCCAGCAGCCAAGAGGGGCAGGGTAGACAGACCCAGTACTTC. This codes for CASSQEGQGRQTQYF.

The chain uses TRBV7-2 and TRBJ2-5, with D hard to call. CDR3 length: 15 amino acids. V lost 5 bases and J lost 2, with 15 bases in between. Germline V gene data show CDR1 as SGHTA and CDR2 as FQGNSA. The CDR3 bases are TGTGCCAGCAGCCCGCAAACCGGGCTACAAGAGACCCAGTACTTC. Its translation is CASSPQTGLQETQYF. The full variable domain, completed using reference TRBV7-2 and TRBJ2-5, is GAGVSQSPSNKVTEKGKDVELRCDPISGHTALYWYRQSLGQGLEFLIYFQGNSAPDKSGLPSDRFSAERTGGSVSTLTIQRTQQEDSAVYLCASSPQTGLQETQYFGPGTRLLVL.

V is TRBV5-6 and J is TRBJ1-1; TRBD1 is a possible D gene (6 bases). The V gene lost 2 bases and the J gene lost 5 bases, with 10 bases spanning the gap. The CDR3 totals 13 residues. Germline V gives CDR1 SGHDT, CDR2 YYEEEE. The CDR3 coding sequence is TGTGCCAGCAGCTTTGAGAGGGGGACTGAAGCTTTCTTT. Protein: CASSFERGTEAFF.

The chain uses TRBV7-2 and TRBJ2-1; no clear D. CDR1 and CDR2 (germline): SGHTA, FQGNSA. V was trimmed by 5 bases and J by 15 bases, leaving 23 bases between them. The CDR3 consists of 14 residues. CDR3: CASSPIRTQSPPFF. CDR3 DNA: TGTGCCAGCAGCCCCATTCGGACGCAAAGTCCTCCGTTCTTC. The full variable domain, in which reference TRBV7-2 and TRBJ2-1 provide the parts outside the CDR3, is GAGVSQSPSNKVTEKGKDVELRCDPISGHTALYWYRQSLGQGLEFLIYFQGNSAPDKSGLPSDRFSAERTGGSVSTLTIQRTQQEDSAVYLCASSPIRTQSPPFFGPGTRLTVL.

This clone was found a few times. The chain couples TRBV6-5 to TRBJ2-4; D assignment may be TRBD1 or TRBD2 (5 bases each). V lost 4 bases and J 6 bases, leaving 16 bases between the germline ends. The germline CDR1 and CDR2 sequences are MNHEY and SVGAGI. This CDR3 contains 15 residues. The CDR3 nucleotides are TGTGCCAGCAGTTCCCGCCGGGGCAGCAGAAACATTCAGTACTTC. Its translation is CASSSRRGSRNIQYF.

This clone was seen a single time. The V gene is TRBV18, the J gene TRBJ1-5; a weak D match, TRBD1 (6 bases). The CDR3 extends over 15 amino acids. The germline gives CDR1 KGHSH, CDR2 LQKENI. V gave up 3 bases and J gave up 4 bases, with 13 bases separating them. The CDR3 here is CASSPTQQGNQPQHF. The CDR3 DNA follows: TGTGCCAGCTCACCGACCCAACAGGGAAATCAGCCCCAGCATTTT.

The genes are TRBV11-2 and TRBJ2-1; 7 positions match TRBD2. Germline CDR1 reads SGHAT; CDR2 reads FQNNGV. This CDR3 contains 16 residues. The V gene end was trimmed by 6 bases and the J gene end by 3 bases; junction bases not matched to a gene: 11. The CDR3 nucleotides read TGTGCCAGCAGTTCCACCGGGACTACCTACTACAATGAGCAGTTCTTC. It translates to CASSSTGTTYYNEQFF.